This T cell receptor beta chain was identified in a study of identical twins. Germline CDR1 reads LNHDA; CDR2 reads SQIVND (reference sequence). The CDR3 is 15 amino acids. V was clipped by 6 bases and J by 3 bases, with 15 bases between them. MiXCR was run by TCRdb on the 5' RACE reads, yielding one entry per CDR3 protein. The profile shows roughly 260,000 distinct CDR3 sequences, around an eighth of them singletons. The rearrangement uses TRBV19 and TRBJ2-1; a weak D match, TRBD1 (6 bases). The specimen sequenced was memory (CD45RO+) T cells sorted from blood. This clonotype was sampled from a woman in her late teens or twenties in good health. DNA for the CDR3: TGTGCCAGTAGAAACCGGGACATAGACTACAATGAGCAGTTCTTC. Its protein product is CASRNRDIDYNEQFF. Full variable domain (outside the CDR3, taken from reference TRBV19 and TRBJ2-1): DGGITQSPKYLFRKEGQNVTLSCEQNLNHDAMYWYRQDPGQGLRLIYYSQIVNDFQKGDIAEGYSVSREKKESFPLTVTSAQKNPTAFYLCASRNRDIDYNEQFFGPGTRLTVL.